This T cell receptor beta chain was identified in a study of cytotoxic CD8 clonotypes in ibrutinib-treated CLL. Turning to the study itself: Collecting the response samples happened after a median 12 months of treatment, with a range of 6 to 36.

Notes on the study in general: Public clonotypes showed up rarely, and on treatment they shrank or held steady. Clonality rose at ibrutinib response, held steady in sustained remission, and fell toward baseline at progression.

The planned depth of sequencing spanned 1 in 200,000 to 1 in 1 million T cells. TCRdb's table, derived via immunoSEQ multiplex PCR, lists solely in-frame clones and lacks some. The repertoire consists of 120,000 to 150,000 clones, with under 95% occurring once and the leading ten covering 9.5% to 14%. A word on this clone: Its specificity is not known.

The source was PBMCs, collected after 12 months of ibrutinib treatment. The source is a human donor with chronic lymphocytic leukemia.

CDR3 in amino acids: CASSFYGQGLNEQYF. The CDR3 DNA reads TGCGCCAGCAGCTTTTACGGACAGGGCTTGAACGAGCAGTACTTC. The rearrangement uses TRBV5-1 and TRBJ2-7, with TRBD1 identical over 8 bases. Germline assignment: CDR1 SGHRS and CDR2 YFSETQ. The CDR3 sequence is 15 residues long. Unmatched junction bases numbered 9, after V lost 2 bases and J lost 5 bases.